This TCR beta chain was captured by sequencing in a study of T cells in Graves' hyperthyroidism and ophthalmopathy. Study-wide context: Peripheral blood sampling occurred at initial diagnosis, before any treatment.

Study observations and caveats: Model output signaled ophthalmopathy a median approximately 6.2 months ahead of onset.

This CDR3 has 15 residues. Germline CDR1 reads ENHRY; CDR2 reads SYGVKD. Amplification targeted TCR beta CDR3 regions from RNA transcripts. TCR CDR3 regions were first amplified by RT-PCR with HTBI primers. From the multiplex PCR reads, TCRdb called clonotypes with MiXCR, one entry per CDR3 protein. The data contain approximately 520,000 distinct CDR3 sequences, around 22% of them singletons. Thyroid ultrasound, orbital computed tomography, clinical symptoms, and serum thyroxine and TRAb underpinned diagnoses. A roughly 9.1 ml volume of fresh peripheral blood provided the PBMCs. Notes on this clonotype: What it recognizes is unknown. Sequence at one end of the junction differs from germline and may be a read error.

This chain links TRBV10-3 with TRBJ2-5; 11 bases align to TRBD2. The sequenced sample was blood. The origin of this receptor is a woman aged 25 to 39 with Graves' ophthalmopathy. This chain's CDR3 is CAIRGTSGDQEAQYF. In DNA form, the CDR3 reads TGTGCCATCCGCGGGACTAGCGGAGACCAAGAGGCCCAGTACTTC.